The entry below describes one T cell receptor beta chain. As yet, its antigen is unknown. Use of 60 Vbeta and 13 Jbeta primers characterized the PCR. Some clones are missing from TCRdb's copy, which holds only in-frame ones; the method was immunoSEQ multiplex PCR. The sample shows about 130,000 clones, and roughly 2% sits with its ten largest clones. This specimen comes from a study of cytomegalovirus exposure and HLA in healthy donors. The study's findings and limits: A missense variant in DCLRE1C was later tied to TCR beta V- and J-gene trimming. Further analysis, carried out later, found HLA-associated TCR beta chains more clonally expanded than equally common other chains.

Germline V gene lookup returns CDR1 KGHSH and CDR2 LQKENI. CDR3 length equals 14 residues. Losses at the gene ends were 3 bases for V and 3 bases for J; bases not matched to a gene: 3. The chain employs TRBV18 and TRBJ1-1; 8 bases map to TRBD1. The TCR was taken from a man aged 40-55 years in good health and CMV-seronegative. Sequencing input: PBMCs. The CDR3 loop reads CASSPLDRDTEAFF. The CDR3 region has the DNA TGTGCCAGCTCACCCCTGGACAGGGACACTGAAGCTTTCTTT. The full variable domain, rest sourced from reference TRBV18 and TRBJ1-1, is NAGVMQNPRHLVRRRGQEARLRCSPMKGHSHVYWYRQLPEEGLKFMVYLQKENIIDESGMPKERFSAEFPKEGPSILRIQQVVRGDSAAYFCASSPLDRDTEAFFGQGTRLTVV.